The 18 T cell receptor beta chains listed next were all sequenced from one sample in a study of early T cells in non-severe SARS-CoV-2 infection. TCRdb redid the calling of the 5' RACE reads with MiXCR, one entry per CDR3 protein. Among roughly 100,000 distinct CDR3 sequences listed, roughly 13% were seen once. The sequencing input was whole blood. The receptors originated from an adult who was a healthcare worker with PCR-confirmed SARS-CoV-2 infection or an uninfected control (not recorded which).

This clonotype has just a few counts. The chain carries TRBV28 and TRBJ2-7, with D possibly being TRBD1 (5 bases). CDR3 length equals 13 residues. Looked up from germline, CDR1 is MDHEN and CDR2 is SYDVKM. Between the trimmed V and J ends, which lost 3 bases and 3 bases, there was a span of 9 bases. CDR3 amino acids: CASSLGQVYEQYF. DNA of the CDR3: TGTGCCAGCAGTTTGGGGCAGGTCTACGAGCAGTACTTC.

This clonotype came up many times. The chain uses TRBV18 and TRBJ2-7; 8 positions match TRBD2. V lost 3 bases, J lost 7 bases, and 5 bases stayed unmatched. There are 13 residues in the CDR3. Germline CDR1 KGHSH, CDR2 LQKENI. CDR3 in DNA: TGTGCCAGCTCACCCCGGCCGGGGGGGGAGCAGTACTTC. Its protein product is CASSPRPGGEQYF.

This chain joins TRBV3-1 and TRBJ2-5, with D uncertain. The CDR3 runs to 12 residues. In germline, CDR1 is LGHDT, CDR2 YNNKEL (reference sequence). V lost 4 bases to trimming and J lost 4 bases, with 7 bases between them. The CDR3 here is CASSPYGETQYF. Here the CDR3 DNA reads TGTGCCAGCAGCCCGTATGGAGAGACCCAGTACTTC.

This clonotype has just a few counts. V is TRBV6-2 or TRBV6-3 and J is TRBJ1-6; weak D call: TRBD1 (5 bases). The CDR3 length is 14 residues. V was pared by 5 bases and J by 8 bases, with 13 bases between. Germline values: CDR1 MNHEY, CDR2 SVGEGT. The CDR3 coding sequence is TGTGCCAGCAGTACAGCGGGGGTTTATTCACCCCTCCACTTT. Protein: CASSTAGVYSPLHF.

This clonotype was found a few times. The rearrangement joins TRBV11-2 to TRBJ2-3; possibly TRBD2 for D (5 bases). Germline CDR1 is SGHAT and CDR2 is FQNNGV. CDR3 length equals 12 residues. V was clipped by 3 bases and J by 15 bases, with 16 bases between them. The CDR3 protein is CASSFIREPSYF. In DNA form, the CDR3 reads TGTGCCAGCAGCTTTATCCGGGAACCTAGCTATTTT.

Note on this clonotype: A read error is possible here, since a much larger clone lies one base away. The chain uses TRBV7-6 and TRBJ2-5, with D perhaps given as TRBD1 or TRBD2 (5 bases each). The germline V gene encodes CDR1 SGHVS and CDR2 FNYEAQ. The V end was cut by 0 bases, the J end by 0 bases, with 11 bases between. The CDR3 length is 16 residues. CDR3 sequence: CASSLATGTDQETQYF. CDR3 nucleotides: TGTGCCAGCAGCTTAGCCACCGGGACGGACCAAGAGACCCAGTACTTC.

This clonotype was observed a few times. The V gene is TRBV6-5, the J gene TRBJ1-4, with 12 bases identical to TRBD1. The length of the CDR3 is 14 residues. The germline V gene encodes CDR1 MNHEY and CDR2 SVGAGI. The V gene end was trimmed by 5 bases and the J gene end by 10 bases; junction bases not matched to a gene: 5. CDR3 coding DNA: TGTGCCAGCAGTACCGGGACAGGGGGCGGAAAACTGTTTTTT. This codes for CASSTGTGGGKLFF.

V is TRBV20-1 and J is TRBJ2-1; tentatively, D is TRBD2 (6 bases). The V end was cut by 6 bases, the J end by 6 bases, with 18 bases between. The CDR3 contains 14 residues. Germline-derived CDR1 and CDR2 are DFQATT and SNEGSKA (reference sequence). In DNA, the CDR3 is TGCAGTGCCGGTGACTGGGGACTGGGCAATGAGCAGTTCTTC. Translating gives CSAGDWGLGNEQFF.

This clonotype was recorded a few times. The rearrangement joins TRBV7-2 to TRBJ1-6, with D unresolved. Germline assignment: CDR1 SGHTA and CDR2 FQGNSA. The CDR3 extends over 13 amino acids. Trimming cost V 3 bases and J 13 bases, with 13 bases left between them. The CDR3 spells CASSLMAGGPLHF. CDR3 sequence (DNA): TGTGCCAGCAGCTTGATGGCTGGCGGGCCCCTCCACTTT.

This clonotype was seen ten or more times. The chain is built from TRBV12-3 or TRBV12-4 and TRBJ2-1, with D unclear. V dropped 3 bases and J dropped 8 bases, with 17 bases sitting between them. CDR3 length equals 15 residues. CDR3 sequence: CASSFRNHNNDEQFF. DNA of the CDR3: TGTGCCAGCAGTTTTCGGAACCATAATAACGATGAGCAGTTCTTC.

The J gene is TRBJ2-6, the V gene TRBV3-1; TRBD1 matches at 8 bases. The CDR3 has 18 residues. Germline CDR1 reads LGHDT; CDR2 reads YNNKEL (reference sequence). Unmatched junction bases numbered 9, after V lost 5 bases and J lost 0 bases. The CDR3 region is CASSKVLGTGSGANVLTF. CDR3 sequence (DNA): TGTGCCAGCAGCAAAGTTTTGGGGACAGGCTCTGGGGCCAACGTCCTGACTTTC.

This clonotype was counted ten times or more. The CDR3 reads CATAGQSNEQYF. The CDR3 DNA follows: TGTGCCACCGCGGGACAGAGTAACGAGCAGTACTTC. The gene calls are TRBV10-3 and TRBJ2-7; D might be TRBD1 (7 bases). Trimming pared 10 bases from V and 5 bases from J, leaving 15 bases between. The CDR3 extends over 12 amino acids. CDR1 and CDR2 (germline): ENHRY, SYGVKD.

This clonotype was picked up a small number of times. The chain is built from TRBV6-2 or TRBV6-3 and TRBJ2-2; a weak D match, TRBD1 (6 bases). The V gene's germline CDR1 is MNHEY and CDR2 SVGEGT. V was cut by 6 bases and J by 2 bases, with 13 bases left in between. The CDR3 is made up of 15 amino acids. In nucleotides, the CDR3 is TGTGCCAGCAGCCCCACAGGGATTAACACCGGGGAGCTGTTTTTT. It is translated as CASSPTGINTGELFF.

This clonotype has a handful of counts. J is TRBJ2-7 and V is TRBV11-2; possibly TRBD1 or TRBD2 for D (5 bases each). Per the germline V gene, CDR1 is SGHAT and CDR2 is FQNNGV. This CDR3 is 17 amino acids long. Between the trimmed V and J ends, which lost 5 bases and 0 bases, there was a span of 20 bases. The CDR3 bases are TGTGCCAGCAGCCGCACGTCCGGGGACCGGCACTCCTACGAGCAGTACTTC. This encodes CASSRTSGDRHSYEQYF.

The chain combines TRBV7-9 with TRBJ1-1, with D uncertain. The germline gives CDR1 SEHNR, CDR2 FQNEAQ (reference sequence). Trimming pared 1 base from V and 1 base from J, leaving 10 bases between. The CDR3 has 15 amino acids. CDR3 in DNA: TGTGCCAGCAGCTTAGGATCTAATCGGAACACTGAAGCTTTCTTT. Amino acids: CASSLGSNRNTEAFF.

This clonotype was counted only a few times. The V call is TRBV7-6, the J call TRBJ2-3; 9 bases are shared with TRBD1. This CDR3 is built from 17 residues. Trimming took 1 base from V and 2 from J; bases not matched to a gene: 7. CDR1 SGHVS and CDR2 FNYEAQ come from the germline V gene. In DNA form, the CDR3 reads TGTGCCAGCAGCTTAGGGGACAGGGTCCAGCACACAGATACGCAGTATTTT. Its protein product is CASSLGDRVQHTDTQYF.

This clonotype has a handful of counts. The J gene is TRBJ1-1, the V gene TRBV7-2; unclear D gene. Trimming removed 5 bases at V and 3 bases at J, with 10 bases between. Germline assignment: CDR1 SGHTA and CDR2 FQGNSA. The CDR3 has 13 residues. The DNA of the CDR3 is TGTGCCAGCAGCATCCGGGCGCACACTGAAGCTTTCTTT. Translating gives CASSIRAHTEAFF.

This clonotype came up many times. The chain carries TRBV27 and TRBJ2-5; 8 bases are shared with TRBD2. Germline V gene sequence: CDR1 MNHEY, CDR2 SMNVEV (reference sequence). This CDR3 contains 15 residues. With V trimmed by 5 bases and J by 3 bases, 8 bases remained unmatched. The CDR3 here is CASSTPGGPKETQYF. As DNA, the CDR3 is TGTGCCAGCAGTACCCCGGGGGGGCCTAAAGAGACCCAGTACTTC.